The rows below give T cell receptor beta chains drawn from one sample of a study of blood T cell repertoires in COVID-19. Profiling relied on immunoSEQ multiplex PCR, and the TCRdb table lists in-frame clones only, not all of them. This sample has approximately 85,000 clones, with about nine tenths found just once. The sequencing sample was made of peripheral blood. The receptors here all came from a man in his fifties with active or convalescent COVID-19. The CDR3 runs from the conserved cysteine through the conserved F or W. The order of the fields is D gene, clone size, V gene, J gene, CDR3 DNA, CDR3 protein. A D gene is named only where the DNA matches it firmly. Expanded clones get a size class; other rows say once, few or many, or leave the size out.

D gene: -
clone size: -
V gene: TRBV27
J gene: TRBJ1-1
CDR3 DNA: TGTGCCAGCAGTTTAGGGAGAAACACTGAAGCTTTCTTT
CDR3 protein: CASSLGRNTEAFF

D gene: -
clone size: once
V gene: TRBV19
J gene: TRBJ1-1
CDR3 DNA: TGTGCCAGTAGTATGGGGGCGGCAGCTTTCTTT
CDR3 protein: CASSMGAAAFF

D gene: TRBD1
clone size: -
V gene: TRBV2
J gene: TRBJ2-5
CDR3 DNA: TGTGCCAGCAGCCGGGACAGTCAAGAGACCCAGTACTTC
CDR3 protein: CASSRDSQETQYF

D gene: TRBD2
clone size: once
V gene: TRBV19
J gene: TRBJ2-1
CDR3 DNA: TGTGCCAGTAGGGAAATAAGCGGGAGGGGTTTCAATGAGCAGTTCTTC
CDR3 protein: CASREISGRGFNEQFF

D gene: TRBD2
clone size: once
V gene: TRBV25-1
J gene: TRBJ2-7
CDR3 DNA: TGTGCCAGCAGGGGCGGACTAGCGGGACCCTACTACGAGCAGTACTTC
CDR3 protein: CASRGGLAGPYYEQYF

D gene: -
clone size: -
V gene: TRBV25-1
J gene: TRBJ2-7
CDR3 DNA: TGTGCCAGCAGTGAATCAGGGGTCCAGTCCTACGAGCAGTACTTC
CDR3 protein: CASSESGVQSYEQYF

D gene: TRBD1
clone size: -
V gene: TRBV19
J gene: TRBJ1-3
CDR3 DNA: TGTGCCAGTAGTGGGACAGGGGGCGGAAACACCATATATTTT
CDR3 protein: CASSGTGGGNTIYF

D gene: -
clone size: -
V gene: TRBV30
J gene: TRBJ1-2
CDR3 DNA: TGTGCCTGGAGTACCCCAGGGCAGGGATTATATGGCTACACCTTC
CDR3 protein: CAWSTPGQGLYGYTF

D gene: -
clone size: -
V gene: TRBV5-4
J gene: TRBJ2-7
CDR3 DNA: TGTGCCAGCAGCTTGCCCGGGGACATCTCCTACGAGCAGTACTTC
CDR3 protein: CASSLPGDISYEQYF

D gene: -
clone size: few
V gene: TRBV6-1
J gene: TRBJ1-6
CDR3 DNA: TGTGCCAGCAGTGAAGCGGTCGGGGAATCACCCCTCCACTTT
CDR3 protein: CASSEAVGESPLHF

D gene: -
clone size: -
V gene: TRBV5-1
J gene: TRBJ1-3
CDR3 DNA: TGCGCCAGCAGCTTTACGGGAACCAGTATTTCCTCTGGAAACACCATATATTTT
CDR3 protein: CASSFTGTSISSGNTIYF

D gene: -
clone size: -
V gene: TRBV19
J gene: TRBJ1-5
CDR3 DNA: TGTGCCACCATGAAGGCGACAGTCGCACGCGAAAATCAGCCCCAGCATTTT
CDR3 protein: CATMKATVARENQPQHF

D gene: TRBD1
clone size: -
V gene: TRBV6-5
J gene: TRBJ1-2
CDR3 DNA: TGTGCCAGCAGGCGCATCGACAGGGGGCGCGGGGGCTACACCTTC
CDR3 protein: CASRRIDRGRGGYTF

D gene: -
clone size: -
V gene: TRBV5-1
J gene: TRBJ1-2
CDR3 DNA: TGCGCCAGCAGCTTGGCCGTTTCCAGATATGGCTACACCTTC
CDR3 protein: CASSLAVSRYGYTF

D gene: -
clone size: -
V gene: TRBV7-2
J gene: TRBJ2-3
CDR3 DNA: TGTGCCAGCAGCTTAGGACTCTACACAGATACGCAGTATTTT
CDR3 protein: CASSLGLYTDTQYF

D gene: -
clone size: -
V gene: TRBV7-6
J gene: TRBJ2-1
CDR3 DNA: TGTGCCAGCAGCTACCGGCGAGGGGGGGGCCTCGATGAGCAGTTCTTC
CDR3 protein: CASSYRRGGGLDEQFF

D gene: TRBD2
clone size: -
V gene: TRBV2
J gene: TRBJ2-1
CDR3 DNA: TGTGCCAGCAGATTGGGACTAGCGGGAGATGAGCAGTTCTTC
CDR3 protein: CASRLGLAGDEQFF

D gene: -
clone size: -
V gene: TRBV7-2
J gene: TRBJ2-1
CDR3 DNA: TGTGCCAGCAGCTTAGTGGGGCTCGTTTTCAATGAGCAGTTCTTC
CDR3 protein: CASSLVGLVFNEQFF

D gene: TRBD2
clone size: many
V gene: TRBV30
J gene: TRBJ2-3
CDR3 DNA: TGTGCCTGGAGCGGACTAGCGGGAAGCACAGATACGCAGTATTTT
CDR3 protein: CAWSGLAGSTDTQYF

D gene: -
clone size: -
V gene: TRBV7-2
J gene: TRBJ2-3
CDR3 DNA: TGTGCCAGCAGCTTAGAACGGGTCCGCACAGATACGCAGTATTTT
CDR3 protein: CASSLERVRTDTQYF

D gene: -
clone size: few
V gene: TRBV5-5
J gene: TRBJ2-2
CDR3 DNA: TGTGCCAGCAGCTTGTTTTCAGGCCCCACCGGGGAGCTGTTTTTT
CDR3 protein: CASSLFSGPTGELFF

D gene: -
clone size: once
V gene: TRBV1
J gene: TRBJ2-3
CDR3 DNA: -
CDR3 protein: CTSSQVAGGIDTQYF

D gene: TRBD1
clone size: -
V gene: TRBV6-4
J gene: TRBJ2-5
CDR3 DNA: TGTGCCAGCAGAGAGATTTACAGGGGCGAAGAGACCCAGTACTTC
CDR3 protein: CASREIYRGEETQYF

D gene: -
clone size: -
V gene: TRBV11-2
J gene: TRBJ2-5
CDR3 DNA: TGTGCCAGCAGCCAACAGGCCTACCAAGAGACCCAGTACTTC
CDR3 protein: CASSQQAYQETQYF

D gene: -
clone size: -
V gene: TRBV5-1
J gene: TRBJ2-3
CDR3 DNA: TGCGCCAGCAGCTTTCAGGGGTTCACAGATACGCAGTATTTT
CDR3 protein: CASSFQGFTDTQYF

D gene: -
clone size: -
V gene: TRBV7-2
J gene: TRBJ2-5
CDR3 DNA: TGTGCCAGCAGCTTAGGAGCGTACCAAGAGACCCAGTACTTC
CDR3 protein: CASSLGAYQETQYF

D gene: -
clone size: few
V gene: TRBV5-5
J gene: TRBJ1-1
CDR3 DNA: TGTGCCAGCAGCTTGATACCAGGGAAGAACACTGAAGCTTTCTTT
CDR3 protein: CASSLIPGKNTEAFF

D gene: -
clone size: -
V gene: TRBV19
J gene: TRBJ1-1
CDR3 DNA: TGTGCCAGTAGTTCGACAGCCTTGAACACTGAAGCTTTCTTT
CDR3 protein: CASSSTALNTEAFF

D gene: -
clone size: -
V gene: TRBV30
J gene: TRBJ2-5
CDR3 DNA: TGTGCCTGGAGCGAAGGCGGCGGCCCGGGGACCCAGTACTTC
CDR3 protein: CAWSEGGGPGTQYF

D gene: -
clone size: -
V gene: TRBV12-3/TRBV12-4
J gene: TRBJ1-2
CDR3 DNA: TGTGCCAGCAGCGGAGGGATTTATGGCTACACCTTC
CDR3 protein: CASSGGIYGYTF

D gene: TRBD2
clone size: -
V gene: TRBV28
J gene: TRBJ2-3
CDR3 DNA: TGTGCCAGACCTCCCCCGGGAGGGCTTGAAGGCACAGATACGCAGTATTTT
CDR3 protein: CARPPPGGLEGTDTQYF

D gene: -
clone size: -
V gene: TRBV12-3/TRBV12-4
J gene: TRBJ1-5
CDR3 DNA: TGTGCCAGCAGTTTTAGTTCGGGGCAGCCCCAGCATTTT
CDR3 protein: CASSFSSGQPQHF

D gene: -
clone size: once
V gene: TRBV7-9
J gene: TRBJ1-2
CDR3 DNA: TGTGCCAGCAGCTTAGAGTACAGTCCCGGCACCTTC
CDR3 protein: CASSLEYSPGTF

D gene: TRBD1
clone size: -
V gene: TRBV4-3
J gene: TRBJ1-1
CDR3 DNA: TGCGCCAGCAGCCAAGAAACAGGGGGGATCACTGAAGCTTTCTTT
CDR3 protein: CASSQETGGITEAFF

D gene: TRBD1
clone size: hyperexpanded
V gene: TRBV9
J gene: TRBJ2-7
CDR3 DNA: TGTGCCAGCAGCGCGTGGACAGGGGAGGACGAGCAGTACTTC
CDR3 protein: CASSAWTGEDEQYF